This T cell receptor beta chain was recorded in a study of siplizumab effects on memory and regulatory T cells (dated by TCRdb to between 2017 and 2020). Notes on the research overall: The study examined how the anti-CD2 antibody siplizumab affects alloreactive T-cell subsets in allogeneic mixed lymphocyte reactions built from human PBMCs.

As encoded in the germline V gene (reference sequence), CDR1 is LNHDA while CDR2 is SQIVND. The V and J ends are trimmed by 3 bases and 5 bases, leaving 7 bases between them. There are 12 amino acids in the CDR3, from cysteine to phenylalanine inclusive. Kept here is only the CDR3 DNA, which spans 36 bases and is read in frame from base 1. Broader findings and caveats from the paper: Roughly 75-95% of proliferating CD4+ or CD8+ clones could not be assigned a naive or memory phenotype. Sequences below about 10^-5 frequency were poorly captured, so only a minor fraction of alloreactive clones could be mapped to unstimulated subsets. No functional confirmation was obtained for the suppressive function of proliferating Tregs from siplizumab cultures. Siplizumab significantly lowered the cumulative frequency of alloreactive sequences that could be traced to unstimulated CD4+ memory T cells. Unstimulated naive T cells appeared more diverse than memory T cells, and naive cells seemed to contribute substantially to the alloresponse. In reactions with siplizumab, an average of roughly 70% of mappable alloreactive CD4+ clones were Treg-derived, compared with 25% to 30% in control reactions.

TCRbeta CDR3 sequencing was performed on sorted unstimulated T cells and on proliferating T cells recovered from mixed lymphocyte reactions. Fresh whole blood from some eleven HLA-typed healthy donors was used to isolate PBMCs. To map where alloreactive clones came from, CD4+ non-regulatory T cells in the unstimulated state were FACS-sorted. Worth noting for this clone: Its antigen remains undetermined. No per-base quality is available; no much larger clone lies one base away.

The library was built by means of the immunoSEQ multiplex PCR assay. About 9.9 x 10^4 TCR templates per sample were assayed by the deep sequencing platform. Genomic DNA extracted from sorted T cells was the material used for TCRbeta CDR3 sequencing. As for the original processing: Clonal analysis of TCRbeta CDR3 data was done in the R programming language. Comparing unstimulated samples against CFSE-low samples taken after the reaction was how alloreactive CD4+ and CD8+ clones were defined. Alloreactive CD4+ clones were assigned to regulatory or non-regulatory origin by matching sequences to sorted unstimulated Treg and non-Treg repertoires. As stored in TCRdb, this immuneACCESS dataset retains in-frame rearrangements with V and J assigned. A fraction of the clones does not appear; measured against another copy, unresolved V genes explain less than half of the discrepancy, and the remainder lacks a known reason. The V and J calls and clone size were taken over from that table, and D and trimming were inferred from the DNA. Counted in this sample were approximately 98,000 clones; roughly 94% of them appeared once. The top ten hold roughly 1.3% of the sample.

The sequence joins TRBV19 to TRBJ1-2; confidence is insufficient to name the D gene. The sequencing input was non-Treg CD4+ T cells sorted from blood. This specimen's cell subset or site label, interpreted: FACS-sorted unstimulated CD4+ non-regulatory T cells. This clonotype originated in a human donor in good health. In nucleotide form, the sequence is TGTGCCAGTAGTATGGCCCTATATGGCTACACCTTC. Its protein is CASSMALYGYTF.